These 10 T cell receptor beta chains were sequenced from one sample in a study of CD8 T cells in Susac syndrome. After extraction with the RNeasy kit, about 0.45 to 1 ug of the RNA was reverse transcribed using random hexamers. TCRdb called the immunoSEQ multiplex PCR reads again in MiXCR, with one record for every CDR3 protein. The repertoire consists of approximately 270,000 distinct CDR3 sequences, with 93% occurring once and the leading ten covering around 0.067%. The sequencing sample was made of CD4+ T cells from PBMCs. Receptor source: a human donor with multiple sclerosis.

This chain joins TRBV6-5 and TRBJ2-5, with D uncertain. The CDR3 loop spans 15 amino acids. Trimming cost V 2 bases and J 2 bases, with 12 bases left between them. The germline V gene encodes CDR1 MNHEY and CDR2 SVGAGI. As DNA, the CDR3 is TGTGCCAGCAGTTACATAGGGATTGCGCAAGAGACCCAGTACTTC. Translating gives CASSYIGIAQETQYF.

This clonotype was counted once. The gene calls are TRBV4-1 and TRBJ2-4, with a tentative D call TRBD1 (5 bases). The V gene lost 0 bases and the J gene lost 3 bases, with 9 bases spanning the gap. Germline values: CDR1 MGHRA, CDR2 YSYEKL. This CDR3 is built from 15 residues. The CDR3 nucleotides read TGCGCCAGCAGCCAAGAAAGACAGCTCAAAAACATTCAGTACTTC. It codes for CASSQERQLKNIQYF.

Turning to this clonotype: The junction departs from germline at one end; a sequencing error may be responsible. The CDR3 DNA follows: TGCGCCGGCAGCTGGACAGGGGATACTAATGAAAAACTGTTTTTT. This translates into CAGSWTGDTNEKLFF. The J gene is TRBJ1-4, the V gene TRBV5-1; 9 nucleotides line up with TRBD1. This CDR3 is 15 amino acids long. The V gene's germline CDR1 is SGHRS and CDR2 YFSETQ.

The chain has TRBV12-3 or TRBV12-4 and TRBJ2-6; 7 nucleotides line up with TRBD1. This CDR3 is built from 16 residues. V trimming: 4 bases; J trimming: 0 bases; junction bases outside the gene matches: 3. The CDR3 loop is CASSWGQPSGANVLTF. The CDR3 coding sequence is TGTGCCAGCAGTTGGGGACAGCCCTCTGGGGCCAACGTCCTGACTTTC.

The gene calls are TRBV6-5 and TRBJ2-5; TRBD1 matches at 12 bases. Trimming took 0 bases from V and 5 from J; bases not matched to a gene: 4. CDR1 is MNHEY, CDR2 SVGAGI, per germline. The CDR3 has 16 residues. CDR3 DNA sequence: TGTGCCAGCAGTTACTCGGAGGGACAGGGGGCGGAGACCCAGTACTTC. Translated, it gives CASSYSEGQGAETQYF.

The rearrangement joins TRBV12-3 or TRBV12-4 to TRBJ2-3, with 7 bases lining up with TRBD2. The CDR3 is 16 residues long. Losses at the gene ends were 2 bases for V and 5 bases for J; bases not matched to a gene: 10. CDR3 protein: CASSLSRVRGGDTQYF. Here the CDR3 DNA reads TGTGCCAGCAGTTTAAGCAGGGTTCGCGGGGGAGATACGCAGTATTTT.

The V and J genes are TRBV5-4 and TRBJ2-7; 7 positions agree with TRBD1. V dropped 6 bases and J dropped 3; count of bases not matched to a gene: 12. Germline V gene data show CDR1 as SGHNT and CDR2 as YYREEE (reference sequence). This CDR3 comprises 15 residues. In nucleotides, the CDR3 is TGTGCCAGCACCATCACCCCGGCAGGGGGCTACGAGCAGTACTTC. It codes for CASTITPAGGYEQYF.

The chain links TRBV4-2 to TRBJ2-4; D gene ambiguous. Trimming stripped 0 bases from V and 1 base from J, with 13 bases between. This CDR3 has 17 amino acids. The germline V gene has CDR1 LGHNA and CDR2 YNFKEQ. CDR3 amino acids: CASSQDHVGKAKNIQYF. The CDR3 bases are TGTGCCAGCAGCCAAGATCACGTGGGGAAGGCCAAAAACATTCAGTACTTC.

This clonotype was counted a single time. The rearrangement uses TRBV11-2 and TRBJ2-7; maybe TRBD1 (9 bases). Trimming took 5 bases from V and 12 from J, leaving 20 bases between them. The V gene's germline CDR1 is SGHAT and CDR2 FQNNGV. This CDR3 is built from 13 residues. The CDR3 DNA sequence: TGTGCCAGCAGCCCGTCGGGGGGGACAGGGCGGTACTTC. Amino acids: CASSPSGGTGRYF.

The chain carries TRBV29-1 and TRBJ1-5, with 12 bases matching TRBD1. CDR1 is SQVTM, CDR2 ANQGSEA, per germline. Losses at the gene ends were 6 bases for V and 4 bases for J; bases not matched to a gene: 1. This CDR3 is built from 13 residues. CDR3 nucleotide sequence: TGCAGCGTGGGACAGGGGGCGAATCAGCCCCAGCATTTT. Its translation: CSVGQGANQPQHF.